This is a list of T cell receptor beta chains from one sample in a study of T cell repertoires in cytomegalovirus infection. Which antigens these TCRs recognize remains unknown. TCRdb re-derived calls from the reads in MiXCR, one entry per CDR3 protein. In the table there are approximately 910,000 distinct CDR3 sequences, around 30% of which are singletons. This specimen consisted of cultured CD8+ T cells from PBMCs, obtained from culture after CMV antigen stimulation. The receptor source for this set is a human donor in good health (CMV status not recorded). Some clones in this sample may be carry-over from other donors' samples. The CDR3 runs from the conserved cysteine through the conserved F or W. A D gene is named only where the DNA matches it firmly. Expanded clones get a size class; other rows say once, few or many, or leave the size out.

V	J	D	size	CDR3	DNA
TRBV6-5	TRBJ2-2	NA	NA	CASSFARGGGELFF	TGTGCCAGCAGCTTCGCCCGGGGAGGAGGGGAGCTGTTTTTT
TRBV12-3/TRBV12-4	TRBJ2-3	NA	NA	CDSSLAALVTDTQYF	TGTGACAGCAGTTTAGCGGCACTAGTTACAGATACGCAGTATTTT
TRBV12-3/TRBV12-4	TRBJ2-7	TRBD2	few	CASTLGGNNEQYF	TGTGCCAGCACCCTGGGAGGGAATAACGAGCAGTACTTC
TRBV7-7	TRBJ2-5	TRBD1	NA	CASAGTDIWGQETQYF	TGTGCTAGCGCCGGGACAGATATTTGGGGCCAAGAGACCCAGTACTTC
TRBV19	TRBJ1-1	NA	few	CASTPDGGSAEAFF	TGTGCCAGTACCCCCGACGGTGGAAGTGCTGAAGCTTTCTTT
TRBV6-5	TRBJ2-3	TRBD2	NA	CASTKLAGSTDTQYF	TGTGCCAGCACCAAACTAGCGGGCAGCACAGATACGCAGTATTTT
TRBV15	TRBJ1-1	NA	NA	CATSRGNTGNTEAFF	TGTGCCACCAGCAGAGGAAATACAGGTAACACTGAAGCTTTCTTT
TRBV7-9	TRBJ2-5	NA	many	CASSFSGPQETQYF	TGTGCCAGCAGCTTCTCGGGGCCCCAAGAGACCCAGTACTTC
TRBV7-9	TRBJ2-1	TRBD1	once	CASSPQLRDSYNEQFF	TGTGCCAGCAGCCCACAACTCCGGGACAGCTACAATGAGCAGTTCTTC
TRBV4-1	TRBJ2-5	TRBD1	NA	CASSQRGTGEFQETQYF	TGCGCCAGCAGCCAACGGGGGACAGGCGAGTTCCAAGAGACCCAGTACTTC
TRBV2	TRBJ1-3	TRBD1	NA	CASSWGDSQNTIYF	TGTGCCAGCAGCTGGGGGGACAGTCAGAACACCATATATTTT
TRBV5-1	TRBJ2-3	NA	NA	CASSFRDQGTDTQYF	TGCGCCAGCAGCTTCCGGGATCAGGGAACAGATACGCAGTATTTT
TRBV7-2	TRBJ2-4	TRBD1	many	CASRETGGNLLAKNIQYF	TGTGCCAGCAGGGAGACAGGGGGCAACCTATTAGCCAAAAACATTCAGTACTTC
TRBV27	TRBJ1-2	NA	NA	CASSFRAVGEDYGYTF	TGTGCCAGCAGTTTCCGGGCAGTAGGAGAAGACTATGGCTACACCTTC
TRBV6-6	TRBJ1-2	NA	NA	CASSFHRVPDLLLYGYTF	TGTGCCAGCAGCTTTCACAGGGTTCCAGATCTCTTGTTATATGGCTACACCTTC
TRBV6-2/TRBV6-3	TRBJ1-3	NA	NA	CASRVKSGNTIYF	TGTGCCAGCAGGGTCAAGTCTGGAAACACCATATATTTT
TRBV7-2	TRBJ1-6	NA	many	CASSQGPYNSPLHF	TGTGCCAGCAGCCAGGGACCGTATAATTCACCCCTCCACTTT
TRBV7-2	TRBJ1-6	NA	NA	CASSLGQGHSPLHF	TGTGCCAGCAGCTTAGGGCAGGGGCACTCACCCCTCCACTTT
TRBV20-1	TRBJ1-5	NA	NA	CSATGTHYSNQPQHF	TGCAGTGCAACGGGCACTCACTATAGCAATCAGCCCCAGCATTTT
TRBV19	TRBJ1-5	NA	NA	CASSIVHYSNQPQHF	TGTGCCAGTAGTATAGTGCACTATAGCAATCAGCCCCAGCATTTT
TRBV6-1	TRBJ2-3	NA	few	CASSAPGVSTDTQYF	TGTGCCAGCAGCGCACCGGGAGTTAGCACAGATACGCAGTATTTT
TRBV7-6	TRBJ1-2	NA	many	CASSLEGGVKPYGYTF	TGTGCCAGCAGCTTAGAGGGAGGGGTTAAGCCCTATGGCTACACCTTC
TRBV6-2/TRBV6-3	TRBJ1-2	NA	once	CASSYFGQTHNYGYTF	TGTGCCAGCAGTTACTTCGGGCAGACCCATAACTATGGCTACACCTTC
TRBV11-2	TRBJ1-6	NA	many	CASSPASSYNSPLHF	TGTGCCAGCAGCCCTGCGAGCTCCTATAATTCACCCCTCCACTTT
TRBV12-3/TRBV12-4	TRBJ1-5	NA	NA	CASRDSSGQPQHF	TGTGCCAGCAGAGATAGTTCAGGGCAGCCCCAGCATTTT
TRBV7-2	TRBJ1-2	NA	few	CASSTRGAGGRGYTF	TGTGCCAGCAGTACGCGGGGGGCCGGGGGCAGGGGCTACACCTTC
TRBV10-3	TRBJ1-2	TRBD1	NA	CAIKWRRGQTYGYTF	TGTGCCATCAAATGGCGTAGGGGACAGACCTATGGCTACACCTTC
TRBV6-1	TRBJ2-3	TRBD1	few	CASSLRDRGADTQYF	TGTGCCAGCAGCCTACGGGACAGGGGAGCAGATACGCAGTATTTT
TRBV7-9	TRBJ1-2	NA	few	CASSLAPSLTNYGYTF	TGTGCCAGCAGCTTAGCTCCTAGTCTTACTAACTATGGCTACACCTTC
TRBV12-3/TRBV12-4	TRBJ2-3	TRBD1	NA	CASSPGTGDTQYF	TGTGCCAGCAGTCCGGGGACAGGAGATACGCAGTATTTT
TRBV11-2	TRBJ2-1	TRBD1	NA	CASSPPGQKYNEQFF	TGTGCCAGCAGCCCCCCGGGACAGAAGTACAATGAGCAGTTCTTC
TRBV5-4	TRBJ2-7	TRBD1	few	CASSGPGQGAYEQYF	TGTGCCAGCAGCGGTCCGGGACAGGGGGCCTACGAGCAGTACTTC
TRBV12-3/TRBV12-4	TRBJ2-3	NA	few	CASSLGPLGTQYF	TGTGCCAGCAGTTTGGGCCCGCTGGGTACGCAGTATTTT
TRBV7-9	TRBJ1-5	TRBD1	NA	CASRPLVGDSLNQPQHF	TGTGCCAGCAGACCCTTAGTCGGGGACAGCTTGAATCAGCCCCAGCATTTT
TRBV3-1	TRBJ2-7	NA	few	CASSQDQGGEQYF	TGTGCCAGCAGCCAAGACCAGGGGGGCGAGCAGTACTTC
TRBV7-6	TRBJ1-4	NA	many	CASSLAGTTNEKLFF	TGTGCCAGCAGCTTAGCGGGGACAACTAATGAAAAACTGTTTTTT
TRBV12-5	TRBJ2-7	NA	few	CASGLAEAGRLYEQYF	TGTGCTAGTGGTTTGGCCGAAGCCGGGCGTCTGTACGAGCAGTACTTC
TRBV6-2/TRBV6-3	TRBJ2-1	NA	few	CASSILPYNEQFF	TGTGCCAGCAGTATACTCCCATACAATGAGCAGTTCTTC
TRBV4-2	TRBJ1-1	NA	NA	CASSQGITRLNTEAFF	TGTGCCAGCAGCCAAGGTATAACTCGGCTGAACACTGAAGCTTTCTTT
TRBV18	TRBJ1-1	NA	NA	CASSPRTGNWATEAFF	TGTGCCAGCTCACCTCGTACGGGAAATTGGGCCACTGAAGCTTTCTTT
TRBV27	TRBJ2-7	NA	few	CASKWGREQYF	TGTGCCAGCAAGTGGGGACGCGAGCAGTACTTC
TRBV7-6	TRBJ2-7	TRBD1	once	CASSIPGQAYEQYF	TGTGCCAGCAGCATTCCGGGACAGGCCTACGAGCAGTACTTC
TRBV12-5	TRBJ2-2	TRBD1	few	CASEFYRDRDLGGELFF	TGTGCTAGTGAATTTTACCGGGACAGGGATTTAGGCGGGGAGCTGTTTTTT